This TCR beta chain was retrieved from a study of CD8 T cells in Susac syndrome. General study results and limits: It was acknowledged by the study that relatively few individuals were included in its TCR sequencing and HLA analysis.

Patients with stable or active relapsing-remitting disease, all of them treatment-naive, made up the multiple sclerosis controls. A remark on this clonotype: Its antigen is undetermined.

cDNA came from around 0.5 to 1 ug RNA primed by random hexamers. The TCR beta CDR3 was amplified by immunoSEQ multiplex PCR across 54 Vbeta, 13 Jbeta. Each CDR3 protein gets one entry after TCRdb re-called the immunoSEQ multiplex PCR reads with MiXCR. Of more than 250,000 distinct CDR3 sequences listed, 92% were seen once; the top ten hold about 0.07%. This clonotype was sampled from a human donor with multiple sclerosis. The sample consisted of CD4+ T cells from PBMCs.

This chain's CDR3 is CSVGGGGESLHF. Here the CDR3 DNA reads TGCAGCGTTGGTGGGGGTGGAGAATCCCTCCACTTT. V and J are TRBV29-1 and TRBJ1-6, with D maybe TRBD1 (5 bases). The CDR3 is 12 residues long. Germline V gives CDR1 SQVTM, CDR2 ANQGSEA. V was pared by 4 bases and J by 14 bases, with 15 bases between.